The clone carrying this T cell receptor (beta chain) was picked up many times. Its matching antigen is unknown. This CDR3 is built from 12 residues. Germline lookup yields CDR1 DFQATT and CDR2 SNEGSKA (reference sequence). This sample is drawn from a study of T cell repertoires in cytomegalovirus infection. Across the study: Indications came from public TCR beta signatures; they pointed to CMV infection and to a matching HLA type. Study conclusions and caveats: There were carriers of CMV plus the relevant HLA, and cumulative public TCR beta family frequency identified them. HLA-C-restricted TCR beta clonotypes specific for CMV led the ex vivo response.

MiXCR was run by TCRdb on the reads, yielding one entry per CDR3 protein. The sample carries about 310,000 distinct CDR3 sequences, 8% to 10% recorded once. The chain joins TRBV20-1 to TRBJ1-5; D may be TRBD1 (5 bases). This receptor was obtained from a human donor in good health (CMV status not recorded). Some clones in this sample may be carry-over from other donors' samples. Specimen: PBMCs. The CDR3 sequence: CSVDSYNQPQHF. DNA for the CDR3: TGCAGCGTCGACAGTTACAATCAGCCCCAGCATTTT.